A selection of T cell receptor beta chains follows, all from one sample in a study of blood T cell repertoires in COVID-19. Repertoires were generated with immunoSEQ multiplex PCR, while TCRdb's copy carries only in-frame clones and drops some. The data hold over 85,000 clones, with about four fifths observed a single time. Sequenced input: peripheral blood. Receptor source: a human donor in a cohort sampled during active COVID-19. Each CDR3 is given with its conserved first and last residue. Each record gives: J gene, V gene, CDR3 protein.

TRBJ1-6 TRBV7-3 CASSLTRGNNSPLHF
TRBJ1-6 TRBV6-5 CASSSQGAGSPLHF
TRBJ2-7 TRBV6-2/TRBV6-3 CASSYSNSFSTTEQYF
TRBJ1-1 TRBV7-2 CASSSPDRHTEAFF
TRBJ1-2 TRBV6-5 CASSRSWGFGYTF
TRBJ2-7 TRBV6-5 CASLGTGESGQYF
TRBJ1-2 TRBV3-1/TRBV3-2 CASSQDPGGGRSGYTF
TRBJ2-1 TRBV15 CATSRGPGQGSNEQFF
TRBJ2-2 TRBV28 CASSDSDRGRTGELFF
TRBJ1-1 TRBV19 CASSFRQGEAFF
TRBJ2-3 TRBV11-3 CASSSRGTDTQYF
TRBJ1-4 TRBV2 CASSEGYRAGEKLFF
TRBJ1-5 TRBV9 CASSVTGYSNQPQHF
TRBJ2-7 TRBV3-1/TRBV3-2 CASSSGRGYEQYF
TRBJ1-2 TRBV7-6 CASSSGVGFSGYTF
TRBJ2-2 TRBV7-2 CASSKGDGNTGELFF
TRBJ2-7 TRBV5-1 CASSAPDRGPEQYF
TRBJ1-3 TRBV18 CASSQPGTGSSSGNTIYF
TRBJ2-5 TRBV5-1 CASSLLAGGLPQTQYF
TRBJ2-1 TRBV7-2 CASSLGLGGFEQFF
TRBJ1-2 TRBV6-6 CASSHWTGRFYGYTF
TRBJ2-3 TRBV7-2 CASSYGPGSTDTQYF
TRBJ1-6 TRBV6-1 CASSEGQGSSPLHF
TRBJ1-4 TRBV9 CASSPGQGNEKLFF
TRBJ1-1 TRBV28 CASRPTGGIAFF
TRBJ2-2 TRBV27 CASSPWTAANTGELFF
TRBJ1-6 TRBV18 CASSQGGIDSPLHF
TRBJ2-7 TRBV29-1 CSPAISDF
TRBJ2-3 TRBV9 CASSVATSGLTDTQYF
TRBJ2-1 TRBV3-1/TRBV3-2 CASSQRALDRRGEFF
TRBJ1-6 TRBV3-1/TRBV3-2 CASSPDSYNSPLHF
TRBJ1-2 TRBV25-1 CASSDRDINRGLYTF
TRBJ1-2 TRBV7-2 CASSKQGSSGYTF
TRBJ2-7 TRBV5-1 CASSLGHHSYEQYF
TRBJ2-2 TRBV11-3 CASSFQAGDRVLFF
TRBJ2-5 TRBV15 CATSRSGQAGETQYF
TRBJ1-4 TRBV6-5 CASSYLLNEKLFF
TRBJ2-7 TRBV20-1 CSASFWDRGGGHEQYF
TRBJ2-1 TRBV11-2 CASSLGAGANEQFF
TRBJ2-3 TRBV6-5 CASTQRGRDTQYF
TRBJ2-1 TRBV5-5 CASSLSGDLNEQFF
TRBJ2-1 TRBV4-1 CASSPSQRGAYNEQFF
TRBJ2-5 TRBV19 CASSTRETQYF